This T cell receptor beta chain appears in the sequencing data of a study of cytomegalovirus exposure and HLA in healthy donors. Germline lookup yields CDR1 MNHEY and CDR2 SVGAGI. The CDR3 runs to 15 residues. The ends were cut back, 0 bases at V and 6 bases at J, with 12 bases in the middle. PCR primers comprised 60 Vbeta and 13 Jbeta primers. Sequencing was performed with immunoSEQ multiplex PCR; in TCRdb, only in-frame clones are kept and a portion is missing. This repertoire shows fewer than 250,000 clones, 60% to 85% found once; its top ten account for 15% to 19%. Only a few counts were recorded for this clone.

The sequence was obtained from a man in his forties in good health and CMV-seronegative. The chain combines TRBV6-5 with TRBJ1-5; D might be TRBD1 (5 bases). Sequencing was performed on PBMCs. DNA for the CDR3: TGTGCCAGCAGTTACTCGGGGAGGGGTGTTCAGCCCCAGCATTTT. Its translation: CASSYSGRGVQPQHF.